This T cell receptor beta chain was observed in a study of CD8+ T cells in alopecia areata. The authors extracted RNA and reverse transcribed it into cDNA as the sequencing template. This table comes from immunoSEQ multiplex PCR, and its TCRdb copy is limited to in-frame clones, with some not included. The sample has under 70,000 clones; around 97% are singletons. The V and J ends lost 0 bases and 4 bases respectively, with 18 bases between them. Germline assignment: CDR1 SGHTA and CDR2 FQGNSA. The CDR3 loop spans 17 amino acids. The rearrangement joins TRBV7-2 to TRBJ2-5, with D tentatively TRBD1 or TRBD2 (5 bases each). The specimen was CD8+ T cells sorted from blood, collected at week 0. The receptor's source is a human donor with alopecia areata. CDR3 coding DNA: TGTGCCAGCAGCTTAGCGCTTGCAGGGTTTGGGGGAGAGACCCAGTACTTC. This codes for CASSLALAGFGGETQYF.